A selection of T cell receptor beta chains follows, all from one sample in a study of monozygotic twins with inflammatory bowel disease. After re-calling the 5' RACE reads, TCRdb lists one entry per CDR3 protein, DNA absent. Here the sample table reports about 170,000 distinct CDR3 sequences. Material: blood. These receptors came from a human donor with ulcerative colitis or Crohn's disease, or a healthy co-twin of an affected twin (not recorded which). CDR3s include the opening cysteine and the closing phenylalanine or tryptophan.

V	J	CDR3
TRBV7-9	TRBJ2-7	CASSATGYEQYF
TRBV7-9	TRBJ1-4	CASSLTTGVEKLFF
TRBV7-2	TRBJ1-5	CASSLVAGGYNQPQHF
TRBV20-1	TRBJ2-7	CSARDHGEISYEQYF
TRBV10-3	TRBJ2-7	CAIRPLSASYEQYF
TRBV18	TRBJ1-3	CASSKEGSGNTIYF
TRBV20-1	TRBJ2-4	CSARDRDILRNMQYF
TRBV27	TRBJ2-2	CASSFGTATGELFF
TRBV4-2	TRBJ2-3	CASSQRQGTDTQYF
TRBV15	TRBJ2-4	CATSGGGGADIQYF
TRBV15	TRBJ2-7	CATSAPGQNYEQYF
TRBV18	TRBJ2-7	CASSPSGLAGGNSYEQYF
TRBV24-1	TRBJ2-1	CATRTSESSYNEQFF
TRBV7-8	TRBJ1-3	CASSRRQSRDGNTIYF
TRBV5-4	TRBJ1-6	CASSLARANNSPLHF
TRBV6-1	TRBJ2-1	CASGQSGLATNEQFF
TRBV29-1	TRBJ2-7	CSVRQGAYEQYF
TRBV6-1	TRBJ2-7	CASNILGQGSYEQYF
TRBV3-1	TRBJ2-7	CASSRERGLYEQYF
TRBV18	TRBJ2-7	CASSQISSSYEQYF
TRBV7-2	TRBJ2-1	CASSLDWGESSYNEQFF
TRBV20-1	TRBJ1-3	CSARDRDRAAYASGNTIYF
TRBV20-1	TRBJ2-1	CSANSGTGGIEFF
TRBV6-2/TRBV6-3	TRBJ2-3	CASKDGSSQYF
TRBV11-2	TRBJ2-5	CASSLIAGDQETQYF
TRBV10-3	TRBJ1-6	CAISERDRDSPLHF
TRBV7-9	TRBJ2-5	CASALGDSRETQYF
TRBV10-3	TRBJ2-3	CAIGGSTDTQYF
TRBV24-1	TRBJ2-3	CATSDSTRTADTQYF
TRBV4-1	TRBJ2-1	CASSQVLGRYNEQFF
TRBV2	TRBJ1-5	CASNPGQGSNQPQHF
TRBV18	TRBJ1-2	CASSEQGADGYTF
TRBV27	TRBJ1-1	CASSLSYQGGPEAFF
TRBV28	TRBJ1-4	CASSFCLADINEKLFF
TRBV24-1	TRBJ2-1	CATSDGRGDLNEQFF
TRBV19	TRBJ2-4	CASSPVVSAKNMQYF
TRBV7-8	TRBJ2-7	CASSFGANSYEQYF
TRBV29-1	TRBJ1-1	CSVAGGTGDPNTEAFF
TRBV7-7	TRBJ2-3	CASSLSRITDTQYF
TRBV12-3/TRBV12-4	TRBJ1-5	CASRFLSHQPQHF
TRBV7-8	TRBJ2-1	CASSLVSGAGEQFF
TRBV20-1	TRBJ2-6	CSGLAGAGANVLTF
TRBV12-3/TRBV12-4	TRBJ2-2	CASSFGGRALAGELFF
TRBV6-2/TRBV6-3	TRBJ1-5	CASSSPGQGVHSNQPQHF
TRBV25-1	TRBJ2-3	CASSVPGLVGDTQYF
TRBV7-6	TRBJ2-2	CASSLIPGLAGVNTGELFF
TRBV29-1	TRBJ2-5	CSVLGGLAGGETQYF
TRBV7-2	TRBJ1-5	CASSLDGGSNQPQHF
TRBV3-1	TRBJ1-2	CASRKQGVDGYTF
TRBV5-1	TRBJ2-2	CASSLVFQGAQTGELFF